The clone carrying this T cell receptor beta chain showed up just a few times. Its matching antigen is unknown. These data belong to a study of identical twins. A universal primer site arose from template switching, and cDNA bore unique molecular identifiers. TCRdb processed the 5' RACE reads anew with MiXCR; each CDR3 protein has one entry. The table shows hundreds of thousands of distinct CDR3 sequences, with 5.5% to 6.5% occurring only once. Study-wide results and caveats: Rather than following the same donors, the conclusions depended on cross-sectional statistical analysis. Memory repertoires showed no such pattern, whereas abundant cord blood beta clonotypes carried fewer insertions.

The CDR3 runs 15 residues. V lost 5 bases to trimming and J lost 0 bases, with 14 bases between them. Per the germline V gene, CDR1 is MNHNS and CDR2 is SASEGT. Sample: naive T cells sorted from blood. The source is a young man in good health. V and J are TRBV6-1 and TRBJ2-7; D tentatively fits TRBD1 or TRBD2 (5 bases each). The CDR3 loop is CASSPRPGSSYEQYV. For the CDR3, the DNA is TGTGCCAGCAGTCCTAGGCCAGGGAGCTCCTACGAGCAGTACGTC.